The rows below give T cell receptor beta chains drawn from one sample of a study of T cell responses to AZD1222 COVID-19 vaccine. Assay: immunoSEQ multiplex PCR; the TCRdb copy retains only in-frame clones and omits some. The sample includes 160,000 or so clones, 85% to 90% of them seen just once. The sequencing here drew on peripheral blood, taken 28 days after the second dose of the MenACWY control vaccine. These receptors came from an adult who received the MenACWY meningococcal vaccine as a control. CDR3s include the opening cysteine and the closing phenylalanine or tryptophan. The order of the fields is CDR3 protein, CDR3 DNA, D gene, clone size, V gene, J gene, CDR3 length. The D gene is left open where the match is weak. Clone size, where shown, is once, few, many, or a class for clones that have expanded.

CASSTGTGVLNTGELFF	TGTGCCAGTAGTACCGGGACAGGGGTCCTGAACACCGGGGAGCTGTTTTTT	TRBD1	.	TRBV19	TRBJ2-2	17
CASSSSSTNEKLFF	TGTGCCAGCAGCTCCAGCTCAACTAATGAAAAACTGTTTTTT	.	once	TRBV11-2	TRBJ1-4	14
CASSNLGTDTQYF	TGTGCCAGCAGTAATCTAGGCACAGATACGCAGTATTTT	.	.	TRBV6-2/TRBV6-3	TRBJ2-3	13
CSVLRHTEAFF	TGCAGCGTCCTCCGGCACACTGAAGCTTTCTTT	.	.	TRBV29-1	TRBJ1-1	11
CASLRGLSSYNSPLHF	TGTGCCAGCCTCAGGGGCTTAAGCTCCTATAATTCACCCCTCCACTTT	.	.	TRBV6-6	TRBJ1-6	16
CAMGDGRGEYF	TGTGCCATGGGGGACGGGCGGGGTGAGTACTTC	.	.	TRBV10-3	TRBJ2-7	11
CASSLAGSRNRNTGELFF	TGCGCCAGCAGCTTGGCCGGGTCGAGGAACAGGAACACCGGGGAGCTGTTTTTT	.	.	TRBV5-1	TRBJ2-2	18
CASSHRGFQPQHF	TGTGCCAGCAGCCACAGGGGATTTCAGCCCCAGCATTTT	TRBD1	.	TRBV6-2/TRBV6-3	TRBJ1-5	13
CASSPQGDGLYEQYF	TGTGCCAGTAGCCCGCAGGGAGATGGGCTCTACGAGCAGTACTTC	.	.	TRBV19	TRBJ2-7	15
CASSLQGKEETQYF	TGTGCCAGCAGCTTACAGGGTAAAGAGGAGACCCAGTACTTC	.	.	TRBV7-8	TRBJ2-5	14
CASTPRPAGGTDTQYF	TGTGCCAGCACCCCGCGGCCAGCGGGAGGCACAGATACGCAGTATTTT	TRBD2	.	TRBV5-4	TRBJ2-3	16
CASSGDGGTLSGNTIYF	TGTGCCAGCAGCGGCGACGGGGGAACCCTCTCTGGAAACACCATATATTTT	.	.	TRBV27	TRBJ1-3	17
CASSFFGTSEQFF	TGTGCCAGCAGCTTCTTCGGGACTAGCGAGCAGTTCTTC	TRBD2	once	TRBV7-2	TRBJ2-1	13
CASSPATLAVSSGANVLTF	TGTGCCAGCTCACCAGCCACCCTCGCAGTCAGCTCTGGGGCCAACGTCCTGACTTTC	.	.	TRBV18	TRBJ2-6	19
CASSLGRGLSGANVLTF	TGTGCCAGCAGCTTAGGCAGGGGTCTGTCTGGGGCCAACGTCCTGACTTTC	.	.	TRBV7-9	TRBJ2-6	17
CASSGLLMNTEAFF	TGTGCCAGTAGTGGGTTATTGATGAACACTGAAGCTTTCTTT	.	.	TRBV19	TRBJ1-1	14
CASNLHPQGRTEAFF	TGCGCCAGCAATTTACACCCCCAGGGGAGGACTGAAGCTTTCTTT	.	.	TRBV10-2	TRBJ1-1	15
CASSAVRMDQPQHF	TGTGCCAGCAGCGCCGTACGAATGGATCAGCCCCAGCATTTT	.	.	TRBV28	TRBJ1-5	14
CASSLPRTSGRTNEQFF	TGTGCCAGCAGCCTTCCCCGGACTAGCGGGAGAACGAATGAGCAGTTCTTC	TRBD2	.	TRBV11-2	TRBJ2-1	17
CAWSGVISYNSPLHF	TGTGCCTGGAGTGGGGTGATAAGCTATAATTCACCCCTCCACTTT	.	.	TRBV30	TRBJ1-6	15
CASTPLWQDSYEQYF	TGTGCCAGCACCCCCCTTTGGCAGGATTCGTACGAGCAGTACTTC	.	.	TRBV6-2/TRBV6-3	TRBJ2-7	15
CASSFSGESYEQYF	TGTGCCAGCAGTTTTAGCGGAGAATCCTACGAGCAGTACTTC	.	.	TRBV27	TRBJ2-7	14
CASKLADISYNEQFF	TGCGCCAGCAAGTTAGCGGATATCTCCTACAATGAGCAGTTCTTC	.	.	TRBV5-1	TRBJ2-1	15
CASSFLAGLPYEQYF	TGTGCCAGCAGTTTTCTAGCGGGACTTCCCTACGAGCAGTACTTC	TRBD2	.	TRBV27	TRBJ2-7	15
CASMGQGAGSYEQYF	TGTGCCAGTATGGGGCAGGGCGCAGGTAGCTACGAGCAGTACTTC	.	.	TRBV19	TRBJ2-7	15
CASSQTSGISYEQYF	TGTGCCAGCAGCCAGACTAGCGGGATTTCCTACGAGCAGTACTTC	TRBD2	.	TRBV7-2	TRBJ2-7	15
CASTGASGRQETQYF	TGTGCCAGCACCGGCGCTAGCGGGAGACAAGAGACCCAGTACTTC	TRBD2	.	TRBV28	TRBJ2-5	15
CASSQGSGSSYNEQFF	TGCGCCAGCAGCCAAGGTAGCGGGAGCTCCTACAATGAGCAGTTCTTC	TRBD2	.	TRBV4-3	TRBJ2-1	16
CSVDGSSGANVLTF	TGCAGCGTTGACGGGAGCTCTGGGGCCAACGTCCTGACTTTC	.	.	TRBV29-1	TRBJ2-6	14
CASSYQRDQPQHF	TGTGCCAGCAGTTATCAAAGGGATCAGCCCCAGCATTTT	.	.	TRBV7-2	TRBJ1-5	13
CASSPRDRGRADTQYF	TGTGCCAGCAGCCCGCGGGACAGGGGGCGCGCAGATACGCAGTATTTT	TRBD1	once	TRBV7-2	TRBJ2-3	16